This T cell receptor (beta chain) was captured by sequencing in a study of CD4+ T cells in melanoma. J gave up 1 base and V 1 base, and 3 bases lay outside the gene matches. CDR1 and CDR2 (germline): MGHRA, YSYEKL. The CDR3 totals 16 residues. Method: immunoSEQ multiplex PCR; TCRdb's copy keeps in-frame clones and lacks some. The table has about 15,000 clones, over 80% seen once. The sequence came from a human donor with melanoma. The V and J genes are TRBV4-1 and TRBJ2-2; 7 positions match TRBD2. Sequenced sample: cells from a culture (not recorded whether cultured in vitro). CDR3 region: CASSQVLAKNTGELFF. The CDR3 coding sequence is TGCGCCAGCAGCCAAGTACTAGCGAAGAACACCGGGGAGCTGTTTTTT.